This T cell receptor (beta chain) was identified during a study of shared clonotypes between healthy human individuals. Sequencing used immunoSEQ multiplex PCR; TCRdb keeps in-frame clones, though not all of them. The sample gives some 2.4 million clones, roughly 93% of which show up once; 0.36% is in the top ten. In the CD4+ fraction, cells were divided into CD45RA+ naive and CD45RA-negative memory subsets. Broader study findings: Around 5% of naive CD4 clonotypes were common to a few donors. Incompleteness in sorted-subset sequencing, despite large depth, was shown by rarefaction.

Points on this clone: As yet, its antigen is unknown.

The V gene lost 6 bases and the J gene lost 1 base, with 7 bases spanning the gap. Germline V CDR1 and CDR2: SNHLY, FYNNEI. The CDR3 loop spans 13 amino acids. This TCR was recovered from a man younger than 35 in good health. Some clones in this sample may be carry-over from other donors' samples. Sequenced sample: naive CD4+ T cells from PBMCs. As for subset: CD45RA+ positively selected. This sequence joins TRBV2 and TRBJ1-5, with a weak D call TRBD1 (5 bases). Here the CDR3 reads CASRAGSNQPQHF. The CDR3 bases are TGTGCCAGCAGGGCAGGGAGCAATCAGCCCCAGCATTTT.